This T cell receptor beta chain is drawn from a study of shared T cell receptors in the human thymus. Method: immunoSEQ multiplex PCR; TCRdb's copy keeps in-frame clones and lacks some. There are around 730,000 clones in the sample; 80% to 90% occur only once, and about 0.011% lies in the top ten. This CDR3 comprises 16 residues. Germline V gene data show CDR1 as SGHDT and CDR2 as YYEEEE. Trimming at V came to 3 bases and at J to 4 bases, leaving 9 bases not matched to a gene. These data were likewise used in another study, on human thymus T cells. Per that study: Obtained as resections during corrective heart surgery, the thymus tissue was then studied.

Sequencing input: thymocytes. The receptor comes from a girl under three years old with a congenital heart defect. The chain recombines TRBV5-6 with TRBJ1-4; TRBD1 matches at 7 bases. The CDR3 DNA sequence: TGTGCCAGCAGCTCTACCCAGGGGGGAGTTAATGAAAAACTGTTTTTT. The encoded protein is CASSSTQGGVNEKLFF.